Below are 22 T cell receptor beta chains sequenced from a single sample in a study of shared clonotypes between healthy human individuals (dated by TCRdb to 2019 to 2021). The method was the immunoSEQ multiplex PCR assay. TCRdb carries this immuneACCESS record with in-frame sequences only. Its versions omit some clonotypes, under half of them owing to an unresolved V gene in the studies checked, with the rest unexplained. Counted in this sample were 950,000 to 1,300,000 clones; about three quarters of them appeared once. The ten most abundant clones make up roughly 1.4% of the sample. Sequenced sample: memory CD4+ T cells sorted from blood. The cell subset or site label of this sample denotes: CD45RA-negative fraction. The receptors shown here come from a man between 18 and 29 years old in good health.

The chain combines TRBV30 with TRBJ1-1; 8 nucleotides align to TRBD1. The CDR3 is 13 amino acids. Germline lookup yields CDR1 GTSNPN and CDR2 SVGIG (reference sequence). V shed 4 bases, J shed 4 bases, and the junction held 5 bases outside the gene matches. The CDR3: CAWTGQGFTEAFF. CDR3 in DNA: TGTGCCTGGACCGGACAGGGTTTCACTGAAGCTTTCTTT.

To note about this clone: The conserved phenylalanine or tryptophan normally closing the CDR3 is absent here, so this likely arose from a read error. The rearrangement uses TRBV6-6 and TRBJ1-1, with a tentative D call TRBD1 (5 bases). CDR1 is MNHNY, CDR2 SVGAGI, per germline (reference sequence). CDR3 length equals 15 residues. Trimming removed 4 bases at V and 1 base at J, with 13 bases between. CDR3 nucleotide sequence: TGTGCCAGCAGTTCCCCGAAAACAGGGAACACTGAAGCTTTCCTT. Translating it yields CASSSPKTGNTEAFL.

This chain joins TRBV6-6 and TRBJ1-1; D unclear. CDR1 MNHNY and CDR2 SVGAGI come from the germline V gene (reference sequence). V gave up 6 bases and J gave up 6 bases, with 14 bases separating them. The CDR3 has 13 amino acids. This CDR3 is CASRTSWGAEAFF. The CDR3 DNA sequence: TGTGCCAGCAGGACGAGCTGGGGAGCTGAAGCTTTCTTT.

The chain employs TRBV5-6 and TRBJ2-2; 7 bases map to TRBD2. The CDR3 sequence is 15 residues long. Per the germline V gene, CDR1 is SGHDT and CDR2 is YYEEEE. Losses at the gene ends were 4 bases for V and 2 bases for J; bases not matched to a gene: 5. The CDR3 is CASSGRDYNTGELFF. CDR3 bases: TGTGCCAGCAGCGGCCGGGACTACAACACCGGGGAGCTGTTTTTT. Drawing the rest from reference TRBV5-6 and TRBJ2-2, the complete variable domain is DAGVTQSPTHLIKTRGQQVTLRCSPKSGHDTVSWYQQALGQGPQFIFQYYEEEERQRGNFPDRFSGHQFPNYSSELNVNALLLGDSALYLCASSGRDYNTGELFFGEGSRLTVL.

The gene calls are TRBV19 and TRBJ2-6; D uncertain. CDR1 and CDR2 from the germline V gene are LNHDA and SQIVND (reference sequence). The CDR3 consists of 14 residues. Trimming shortened V by 6 bases and J by 1 base, and 7 bases separated the two germline ends. This chain's CDR3 is CASRNPSGANVLTF. In DNA form, the CDR3 reads TGTGCCAGTAGAAACCCTTCTGGGGCCAACGTCCTGACTTTC.

This clone was seen a few times. One base away lies a much larger clone, so this may be a sequencing read error. V usage is TRBV5-4 and J usage is TRBJ2-5; 11 bases are shared with TRBD2. Germline V gives CDR1 SGHNT, CDR2 YYREEE (reference sequence). V shed 1 base, J shed 1 base, and the junction held 0 bases outside the gene matches. The CDR3 totals 15 residues. CDR3 bases: TGTGCCAGCAGCTTGACTAGCGGGGGCCAAGAGACCCAGTACTTC. This translates into CASSLTSGGQETQYF.

The V call is TRBV5-1, the J call TRBJ1-1, with D tentatively TRBD1 (5 bases). The germline gives CDR1 SGHRS, CDR2 YFSETQ. The V and J ends lost 7 bases and 5 bases respectively, with 18 bases between them. This CDR3 has 14 residues. The CDR3 DNA sequence: TGCGCCAGCGGGAAGCGTGGGGACGATACTGAAGCTTTCTTT. Protein: CASGKRGDDTEAFF.

About this clone: It is unclear where the CDR3 begins or ends on the DNA, so no DNA is shown, and the CDR3 is as TCRdb lists it. The chain joins TRBV19 to TRBJ1-2; the DNA was not compared with TRBD1, the D call given in the table. Germline CDR1 LNHDA, CDR2 SQIVND (reference sequence). The CDR3 has 14 amino acids, counting both end residues. CDR3 loop: CASSILASNYGYTF.

V is TRBV6-1 and J is TRBJ1-5, with TRBD1 as a possible D gene (5 bases). Looked up from germline, CDR1 is MNHNS and CDR2 is SASEGT. Trimming took off 6 bases at V and 4 bases at J, with 13 bases between the two ends. The CDR3 consists of 14 residues. Here the CDR3 reads CASSWAEGNQPQHF. CDR3 bases: TGTGCCAGCAGCTGGGCCGAGGGGAATCAGCCCCAGCATTTT.

The rearrangement uses TRBV5-1 and TRBJ1-1, with D tentatively TRBD1 (6 bases). Germline loops: CDR1 SGHRS, CDR2 YFSETQ. Trimming shortened V by 6 bases and J by 5 bases, and 17 bases separated the two germline ends. The CDR3 sequence is 14 residues long. The CDR3: CASKGETARTEAFF. The DNA for the CDR3 is TGCGCCAGCAAGGGGGAGACAGCGAGGACTGAAGCTTTCTTT. Variable domain in full (rest from reference TRBV5-1 and TRBJ1-1): KAGVTQTPRYLIKTRGQQVTLSCSPISGHRSVSWYQQTPGQGLQFLFEYFSETQRNKGNFPGRFSGRQFSNSRSEMNVSTLELGDSALYLCASKGETARTEAFFGQGTRLTVV.

This chain links TRBV5-4 with TRBJ2-3; 8 nucleotides line up with TRBD1. Germline lookup yields CDR1 SGHNT and CDR2 YYREEE (reference sequence). J was trimmed by 3 bases and V by 1 base; bases with no gene match: 4. This CDR3 is built from 15 residues. The CDR3 is CASSLYRTGTDTQYF. The CDR3 DNA sequence: TGTGCCAGCAGCTTGTATCGGACAGGGACAGATACGCAGTATTTT. Full variable domain (remainder filled in from reference TRBV5-4 and TRBJ2-3): ETGVTQSPTHLIKTRGQQVTLRCSSQSGHNTVSWYQQALGQGPQFIFQYYREEENGRGNFPPRFSGLQFPNYSSELNVNALELDDSALYLCASSLYRTGTDTQYFGPGTRLTVL.

This rearrangement joins TRBV28 to TRBJ2-7; TRBD2 matches at 8 bases. The V and J ends lost 7 bases and 2 bases, in that order; junction bases with no gene match: 19. In germline, CDR1 is MDHEN, CDR2 SYDVKM. The CDR3 covers 18 residues. CDR3 residues: CASIPRGLRGEATYEQYF. CDR3 sequence (DNA): TGTGCCAGCATACCGAGGGGGTTGCGGGGGGAAGCCACCTACGAGCAGTACTTC.

This chain uses TRBV4-1 with TRBJ1-1, with 7 bases that match TRBD1. The V and J ends lost 4 bases and 0 bases, in that order; junction bases with no gene match: 5. The germline V gene has CDR1 MGHRA and CDR2 YSYEKL. The CDR3 is 15 residues long. The CDR3 sequence is CASSLGTAMNTEAFF. For the CDR3, the DNA is TGCGCCAGCAGCCTCGGGACAGCTATGAACACTGAAGCTTTCTTT.

The V call is TRBV28, the J call TRBJ2-7; the match to TRBD1 covers 8 bases. The CDR3 extends over 16 amino acids. J was trimmed by 1 base and V by 7 bases; bases with no gene match: 12. Germline V gene sequence: CDR1 MDHEN, CDR2 SYDVKM. This CDR3 reads CASIEDLRGRSYEQYF. The DNA of the CDR3 is TGTGCCAGCATCGAAGACCTCAGGGGGCGGTCCTACGAGCAGTACTTC.

The V and J genes are TRBV12-5 and TRBJ1-3; D perhaps matches TRBD1 (5 bases). Germline lookup yields CDR1 LGHNT and CDR2 FRNRAP. V shed 6 bases and J shed 3 bases, with 15 bases lying between them. CDR3 length equals 15 residues. The CDR3 region has the DNA TGTGCTAGTGGCAAAACCGGGACGGGTGGAAACACCATATATTTT. It codes for CASGKTGTGGNTIYF.

This clone showed up many times. This CDR3 is also generated by other DNA sequences in the sample. This rearrangement joins TRBV27 to TRBJ2-7; D gene unclear. Trimming cost V 5 bases and J 3 bases, with 11 bases left between them. This CDR3 comprises 13 residues. Germline CDR1 reads MNHEY; CDR2 reads SMNVEV (reference sequence). The CDR3 sequence is CASSPGLGYEQYF. The DNA for the CDR3 is TGTGCCAGCAGTCCCGGTCTCGGCTACGAGCAGTACTTC.

V is TRBV7-9 and J is TRBJ1-4; 7 bases align to TRBD1. There are 14 residues in the CDR3. CDR1 and CDR2 from the germline V gene are SEHNR and FQNEAQ (reference sequence). V gave up 6 bases and J gave up 3 bases; unmatched junction bases: 4. CDR3: CASRPGQPNEKLFF. CDR3 coding DNA: TGTGCCAGCAGACCGGGACAGCCTAATGAAAAACTGTTTTTT.

The rearrangement joins TRBV2 to TRBJ2-5; 8 positions match TRBD2. CDR1 and CDR2 from the germline V gene are SNHLY and FYNNEI. This CDR3 is 14 amino acids long. V lost 8 bases, J lost 5 bases, and 10 bases stayed unmatched. The CDR3 DNA is TGTGCCAGCTTAAGGCTAGCGGGCGGGGAGACCCAGTACTTC. Residues: CASLRLAGGETQYF.

The chain carries TRBV7-9 and TRBJ2-4; D is uncertain. V was cut by 5 bases and J by 0 bases, with 17 bases left in between. The length of the CDR3 is 17 residues. The germline CDR1 and CDR2 sequences are SEHNR and FQNEAQ (reference sequence). DNA for the CDR3: TGTGCCAGCAGCAGAGGCCAGCTGGCCCTAGCCAAAAACATTCAGTACTTC. Residues: CASSRGQLALAKNIQYF.

This chain connects TRBV19 to TRBJ2-1, with D maybe TRBD2 (6 bases). CDR1 and CDR2 from the germline V gene are LNHDA and SQIVND (reference sequence). The CDR3 is 14 amino acids. V was clipped by 6 bases and J by 5 bases, with 14 bases between them. The CDR3 sequence is CASRASESHNEQFF. The CDR3 coding sequence is TGTGCCAGTAGGGCTAGCGAATCCCACAATGAGCAGTTCTTC.

This clone is a singleton in its sample. The J gene is TRBJ2-3, the V gene TRBV5-4, with D possibly TRBD2 on 5 matching bases. Between the trimmed V and J ends, which lost 6 bases and 1 base, there was a span of 6 bases. The CDR3 spans 12 residues. Germline lookup yields CDR1 SGHNT and CDR2 YYREEE (reference sequence). In nucleotides, the CDR3 is TGTGCCAGCACCGGGGGCACAGATACGCAGTATTTT. It encodes CASTGGTDTQYF.

This rearrangement joins TRBV28 to TRBJ2-7; 7 bases line up with TRBD1. Germline V gene data show CDR1 as MDHEN and CDR2 as SYDVKM. The CDR3 spans 12 residues. J was trimmed by 2 bases and V by 10 bases; bases with no gene match: 5. As DNA, the CDR3 is TGTGCCACTTGGGACAGTACCTACGAGCAGTACTTC. Its translation: CATWDSTYEQYF.